This T cell receptor (beta chain) came from a study of blood T cell repertoires in COVID-19. The CDR3 contains 15 residues. Unmatched junction bases numbered 7, after V lost 5 bases and J lost 4 bases. Per germline, CDR1 SGHVS and CDR2 FNYEAQ. Cohort assignment relied on participant-reported clinical history. Recovery among Cohort 3 donors was established by two negative PCRs, clearance, or symptom resolution. The method was immunoSEQ multiplex PCR; TCRdb's version includes in-frame clones alone and lacks a portion of them. The table has around 300,000 clones, 86% seen once. The V gene is TRBV7-6, the J gene TRBJ2-5; the match to TRBD1 covers 10 bases. This clonotype was obtained from a woman aged 18-29 years who had recovered from COVID-19. The sequencing input was PBMCs or T cells enriched from blood (not recorded which). As DNA, the CDR3 is TGTGCCAGCAGCCCCCGGGACAGGGGATTAGAGACCCAGTACTTC. Protein sequence: CASSPRDRGLETQYF.